These T cell receptor beta chains were read from a single sample in a study of beta chain features in type 1 diabetes. Using immunoSEQ multiplex PCR, the repertoire was profiled, and TCRdb retains in-frame clones only, with some absent. The table shows about 260,000 clones, with 20% occurring only once. What was sequenced was naive CD4+ T cells from blood. The receptors shown here come from a middle-aged woman with type 1 diabetes. The CDR3 runs from the conserved cysteine through the conserved F or W. D genes are given only for firm matches. Not every row has a clone size; where given, it reads once, few, many or a size class.

j_call | v_call | d_call | clone_size | cdr3_aa | cdr3_nt
TRBJ2-2 | TRBV5-4 | . | . | CASSWGGGQWNTGELFF | TGTGCCAGCAGCTGGGGGGGCGGACAGTGGAACACCGGGGAGCTGTTTTTT
TRBJ2-2 | TRBV5-4 | TRBD1 | . | CASSEGQGIGGELFF | TGTGCCAGCAGCGAGGGACAGGGAATAGGCGGGGAGCTGTTTTTT
TRBJ2-1 | TRBV2 | . | . | CASSEASYNEQFF | TGTGCCAGCAGTGAAGCGAGCTACAATGAGCAGTTCTTC
TRBJ1-2 | TRBV29-1 | . | few | CSAHPPDRPYGYTF | TGCAGCGCTCACCCACCCGACAGGCCCTATGGCTACACCTTC
TRBJ2-1 | TRBV19 | . | few | CASSTLYNEQFF | TGTGCCAGTAGTACCCTATACAATGAGCAGTTCTTC
TRBJ1-2 | TRBV9 | . | . | CASSQGPNYGYTF | TGTGCCAGCAGCCAGGGTCCTAACTATGGCTACACCTTC
TRBJ2-1 | TRBV6-6 | TRBD2 | . | CASITGTSESEQFF | TGTGCCAGCATCACCGGGACTAGCGAGAGTGAGCAGTTCTTC
TRBJ1-1 | TRBV4-1 | . | few | CASSQVRGTEAFF | TGCGCCAGCAGCCAAGTCAGAGGTACTGAAGCTTTCTTT
TRBJ2-3 | TRBV29-1 | . | . | CRVGEPIDTQYF | TGCAGAGTCGGGGAGCCAATCGATACGCAGTATTTT
TRBJ2-7 | TRBV5-4 | . | few | CASSKGGDTYEQYF | TGTGCCAGCAGCAAAGGGGGGGATACCTACGAGCAGTACTTC
TRBJ1-2 | TRBV19 | . | . | CASSGPGGYGYTF | TGTGCCAGTAGCGGACCGGGAGGATATGGCTACACCTTC
TRBJ2-7 | TRBV30 | TRBD2 | few | CAWKGTSGLRYEQYF | TGTGCCTGGAAAGGAACTAGCGGTCTCCGGTACGAGCAGTACTTC
TRBJ1-6 | TRBV7-9 | TRBD1 | . | CASSSLDRGVSPLHF | TGTGCCAGCAGCTCATTGGACAGGGGAGTTTCACCCCTCCACTTT
TRBJ2-5 | TRBV5-4 | TRBD2 | few | CASSLAGLAGTQETQYF | TGTGCCAGCAGCTTGGCGGGACTAGCGGGGACACAAGAGACCCAGTACTTC
TRBJ2-5 | TRBV11-2 | TRBD1 | few | CASSMGQGQETQYF | TGTGCCAGCAGCATGGGACAGGGGCAAGAGACCCAGTACTTC